The clone carrying this TCR beta chain was counted a few times. Its specificity is unknown. V shed 4 bases and J shed 4 bases, with 9 bases lying between them. The CDR3 is 13 amino acids. Germline lookup yields CDR1 MGHDK and CDR2 SYGVNS. TCRdb redid the calling of the 5' RACE reads with MiXCR, one entry per CDR3 protein. The sample lists about 350,000 distinct CDR3 sequences, around 12% occurring once. This sample is part of a study of T cells after yellow fever vaccination. Study-wide background: Fractions containing few cells were prepared with SMART-Seq v4 Ultra Low Input.

Study outcomes and limitations: Most clones from primary vaccination resurfaced after the booster (under 97% CD4, around 89% CD8). Peaking faster, on day 5 versus 15, the secondary response was nonetheless weaker.

The V gene is TRBV25-1, the J gene TRBJ2-3; D gene ambiguous. The sample here was CD4+ T cells sorted from PBMCs, taken 15 days after the yellow fever booster vaccination. The receptor was derived from a man aged 18 to 30 who received the YFV17D yellow fever vaccine. The CDR3 bases are TGTGCCAGCAGTGCCGCAGTACCAGATACGCAGTATTTT. Translated: CASSAAVPDTQYF.